Shown below are 25 T cell receptor beta chains from a single sample sequenced in a study of post-analysis software for immune sequencing data. General study results and limits: A handful of TRBV segments were significantly more frequent in patients than in controls. TRBV5-6, TRBV5-1 and TRBV20-1 were among these segments.

Unique molecular identifiers were built into the TCR beta cDNA libraries. TCRdb reanalysed the PCR reads using MiXCR and keeps one entry per CDR3 protein. This sample has more than 450,000 distinct CDR3 sequences; roughly 40% occur once, and the top ten carry around 1.7%. No antigen has been assigned to these receptors. The sequenced material came from blood. The receptors originated from a girl aged 10-17 years with multiple sclerosis.

This sequence joins TRBV5-5 and TRBJ2-7, with 8 bases fitting TRBD1. This CDR3 comprises 13 residues. The V gene's germline CDR1 is SGHKS and CDR2 YYEKEE (reference sequence). The V gene end was trimmed by 2 bases and the J gene end by 6 bases; junction bases not matched to a gene: 4. DNA for the CDR3: TGTGCCAGCAGCTTTGACAGGGGATCCGAGCAGTACTTC. It translates to CASSFDRGSEQYF. Supplemented by reference TRBV5-5 and TRBJ2-7, the full variable domain reads DAGVTQSPTHLIKTRGQQVTLRCSPISGHKSVSWYQQVLGQGPQFIFQYYEKEERGRGNFPDRFSARQFPNYSSELNVNALLLGDSALYLCASSFDRGSEQYFGPGTRLTVT.

Remarks on this clonotype: The junction differs from germline at one of its ends, possibly a read error. This chain links TRBV15 with TRBJ2-1; 7 nucleotides agree with TRBD2. The CDR3 totals 14 residues. Germline V gene data show CDR1 as LNHNV and CDR2 as YYDKDF (reference sequence). This chain's CDR3 is CVTTPGLLYNEQFF. The CDR3 coding sequence is TGTGTCACCACGCCGGGACTACTATACAATGAGCAGTTCTTC.

This clonotype was observed a few times. The chain has TRBV12-3 or TRBV12-4 and TRBJ2-5, with D perhaps being TRBD1 or TRBD2 (5 bases each). The V and J ends lost 5 bases and 4 bases respectively, with 14 bases between them. This CDR3 comprises 14 residues. The CDR3 DNA is TGTGCCAGCAGTCCCGGGACGGTAAGAGAGACCCAGTACTTC. This sequence encodes CASSPGTVRETQYF.

This clonotype came up many times. The rearrangement joins TRBV2 to TRBJ2-1, with D perhaps matching TRBD1 (5 bases). CDR3 size: 12 residues. V was shortened by 5 bases and J by 6 bases, with 8 bases between the two germline ends. Germline V gene data show CDR1 as SNHLY and CDR2 as FYNNEI. The CDR3 region is CASSLDSNEQFF. In DNA, the CDR3 is TGTGCCAGCAGTTTAGACAGCAATGAGCAGTTCTTC.

V is TRBV7-9 and J is TRBJ2-3; D tentatively reads TRBD1 or TRBD2 (5 bases each). The CDR3 has 15 amino acids. The V gene lost 4 bases and the J gene lost 6 bases, with 17 bases spanning the gap. Germline CDR1 and CDR2: SEHNR and FQNEAQ (reference sequence). This CDR3 is CASSSSGRASDTQYF. The DNA of the CDR3 is TGTGCCAGCAGCTCCTCGGGGCGGGCTTCGGATACGCAGTATTTT.

Regarding this clonotype: A single base separates this from a much larger clone, so it may be a read error. The gene calls are TRBV9 and TRBJ1-2; unclear D gene. The CDR3 is 14 amino acids. The V gene lost 0 bases and the J gene lost 6 bases, with 12 bases spanning the gap. The V gene's germline CDR1 is SGDLS and CDR2 YYNGEE. The CDR3 loop is CASSVAPNGNGYTF. The CDR3, as DNA: TGTGCCAGCAGCGTAGCCCCTAACGGGAATGGCTACACCTTC.

The chain links TRBV6-5 to TRBJ2-1; D is possibly TRBD2 (5 bases). Trimming shortened V by 0 bases and J by 6 bases, and 15 bases separated the two germline ends. The CDR3 extends over 16 amino acids. Germline values: CDR1 MNHEY, CDR2 SVGAGI. The CDR3: CASSYSSVSRGNEQFF. CDR3 bases: TGTGCCAGCAGTTACTCCTCGGTTTCACGGGGCAATGAGCAGTTCTTC.

The chain joins TRBV20-1 to TRBJ1-1; D perhaps matches TRBD1 (6 bases). Deletions cut 1 base from V and 1 base from J, with 10 bases between. The CDR3 contains 14 residues. The germline gives CDR1 DFQATT, CDR2 SNEGSKA (reference sequence). The CDR3 region is CSARAGDTNTEAFF. DNA of the CDR3: TGCAGTGCTAGAGCTGGGGACACGAACACTGAAGCTTTCTTT.

Only a few counts were recorded for this clonotype. The chain has TRBV12-3 or TRBV12-4 and TRBJ1-2; D is unclear. V was shortened by 5 bases and J by 5 bases, with 12 bases between the two germline ends. The CDR3 contains 13 residues. The CDR3 region has the DNA TGTGCCAGCAGTCCCCGCCGACTGTATGGCTACACCTTC. It translates to CASSPRRLYGYTF.

The chain joins TRBV12-5 to TRBJ2-1, with 7 positions matching TRBD1. The CDR3 extends over 12 amino acids. Germline assignment: CDR1 LGHNT and CDR2 FRNRAP. The J segment lost 11 bases and the V segment lost 3 bases, leaving 4 bases of the junction unmatched. This CDR3 is CASGFATGKQFF. The CDR3 nucleotides read TGTGCTAGTGGTTTTGCGACAGGGAAGCAGTTCTTC.

This clonotype was counted a few times. The chain links TRBV12-3 or TRBV12-4 to TRBJ2-1, with 8 bases lining up with TRBD2. This CDR3 region has 14 residues. J gave up 12 bases and V 7 bases, and 14 bases lay outside the gene matches. This CDR3 is CASTLGTRGVGQFF. DNA for the CDR3: TGTGCCAGCACCCTCGGGACTAGGGGGGTAGGGCAGTTCTTC.

As concerns this clonotype: This may be a read error, as it is one base from a much larger clone. The CDR3 loop reads CRAGLDYEQYF. CDR3 sequence (DNA): TGCAGGGCAGGACTTGACTACGAGCAGTACTTC. The chain recombines TRBV20-1 with TRBJ2-5, with D tentatively TRBD2 (5 bases). Matching the DNA end better, TRBJ2-7 makes the J call doubtful. This CDR3 has 11 amino acids. The germline CDR1 and CDR2 sequences are DFQATT and SNEGSKA (reference sequence).

This chain links TRBV5-1 with TRBJ1-2, with 9 positions matching TRBD1. This CDR3 comprises 14 residues. Germline CDR1 SGHRS, CDR2 YFSETQ. Trimming took 4 bases from V and 8 from J; bases not matched to a gene: 9. CDR3: CASSPGTGRRGYTF. The CDR3 nucleotides read TGCGCCAGCAGCCCGGGGACAGGGCGCCGGGGCTACACCTTC.

This clonotype was detected only a few times. The V call is TRBV10-3, the J call TRBJ1-2, with D possibly being TRBD1 (5 bases). The CDR3 has 13 amino acids. Trimming removed 6 bases from V and 1 base from J, with 9 bases in between. Germline V CDR1 and CDR2: ENHRY, SYGVKD. The CDR3 nucleotides are TGTGCCATCAGCCTACAGGATAACTATGGCTACACCTTC. Its protein is CAISLQDNYGYTF.

This clonotype was counted between two and nine times. The chain combines TRBV4-1 with TRBJ2-3; 8 nucleotides line up with TRBD2. This CDR3 region has 17 residues. V was clipped by 0 bases and J by 4 bases; unmatched bases: 9. Germline assignment: CDR1 MGHRA and CDR2 YSYEKL. Here the CDR3 DNA reads TGCGCCAGCAGCCAAGAACCTGGGACTAGTGGCCCAGATACGCAGTATTTT. Translating it yields CASSQEPGTSGPDTQYF.

This clonotype turned up a few times. The chain combines TRBV20-1 with TRBJ1-6; D is unclear. V was cut by 3 bases and J by 2 bases, with 11 bases left in between. CDR3 length: 15 residues. Germline lookup yields CDR1 DFQATT and CDR2 SNEGSKA (reference sequence). This CDR3 reads CSASGETPYNSPLHF. The DNA for the CDR3 is TGCAGTGCTAGTGGGGAAACCCCCTATAATTCACCCCTCCACTTT.

V gene TRBV20-1 combines with J gene TRBJ2-7; TRBD2 matches 10 bases. The CDR3 is 14 residues long. Germline V gene lookup returns CDR1 DFQATT and CDR2 SNEGSKA (reference sequence). V lost 3 bases to trimming and J lost 7 bases; unmatched junction nucleotides: 9. CDR3 residues: CSASRTSGNNEQYF. The DNA for the CDR3 is TGCAGTGCTAGTAGGACTAGCGGCAACAATGAGCAGTACTTC.

This clonotype occurred a few times. The chain combines TRBV7-9 with TRBJ1-2; perhaps TRBD1 as D (5 bases). CDR1 is SEHNR and CDR2 is FQNEAQ in the germline V gene (reference sequence). V was shortened by 1 base and J by 4 bases, with 10 bases between the two germline ends. The CDR3 loop spans 14 amino acids. The CDR3: CASSLGGETYGYTF. CDR3 coding DNA: TGTGCCAGCAGCTTAGGGGGGGAGACCTATGGCTACACCTTC.

The chain employs TRBV12-3 or TRBV12-4 and TRBJ1-2; 7 bases are a match to TRBD1. Trimming removed 5 bases from V and 4 bases from J; junction bases left unmatched: 10. The CDR3 sequence is 15 residues long. The CDR3 DNA is TGTGCCAGCAGTCCTAGGCCGACAGGGTCCTATGGCTACACCTTC. Amino acids: CASSPRPTGSYGYTF.

The chain is built from TRBV12-3 or TRBV12-4 and TRBJ2-5, with a tentative D call TRBD1 (5 bases). This CDR3 has 16 residues. V was pared by 6 bases and J by 0 bases, with 17 bases between. CDR3 loop: CASRDTQENDQETQYF. The CDR3 coding sequence is TGTGCCAGCAGGGACACTCAGGAGAATGACCAAGAGACCCAGTACTTC.

The chain uses TRBV7-2 and TRBJ2-3, with 11 bases aligning to TRBD2. J gave up 0 bases and V 5 bases, and 13 bases lay outside the gene matches. The length of the CDR3 is 19 residues. Germline V gene data show CDR1 as SGHTA and CDR2 as FQGNSA. CDR3 DNA sequence: TGTGCCAGCAGCACACCCGGGACTAGCGGAACCCTTAGCACAGATACGCAGTATTTT. Translating gives CASSTPGTSGTLSTDTQYF.

The CDR3: CASSQGTVVETQYF. Here the CDR3 DNA reads TGCGCCAGCAGCCAGGGGACAGTAGTTGAGACCCAGTACTTC. This rearrangement joins TRBV5-1 to TRBJ2-5, with 7 nucleotides matching TRBD1. The germline V gene encodes CDR1 SGHRS and CDR2 YFSETQ. The CDR3 contains 14 residues. V lost 4 bases to trimming and J lost 5 bases; unmatched junction nucleotides: 8.

The chain recombines TRBV20-1 with TRBJ1-2, with TRBD1 identical over 10 bases. CDR1 and CDR2 from the germline V gene are DFQATT and SNEGSKA (reference sequence). With V trimmed by 6 bases and J by 4 bases, 8 bases remained unmatched. The CDR3 totals 14 residues. CDR3 residues: CSATPGQGLYGYTF. CDR3 in DNA: TGCAGTGCGACGCCGGGACAGGGGCTCTATGGCTACACCTTC.

This chain uses TRBV10-3 with TRBJ2-4, with 8 bases aligning to TRBD2. The J call may be wrong; the DNA end is better matched by TRBJ2-7. Germline CDR1 reads ENHRY; CDR2 reads SYGVKD. The CDR3 runs to 12 residues. CDR3 sequence (DNA): TGTGCCACAAAGACTAGCGACGACGAGCAGTACTTC. Its translation is CATKTSDDEQYF.

The chain recombines TRBV20-1 with TRBJ2-7, with 8 bases matching TRBD2. Germline trimming cut 1 base from V and 3 bases from J; bases unmatched to any gene: 5. The CDR3 sequence is 14 residues long. Germline lookup yields CDR1 DFQATT and CDR2 SNEGSKA (reference sequence). This CDR3 reads CSARVSGIGYEQYF. CDR3 DNA sequence: TGCAGTGCTAGAGTTAGCGGGATTGGCTACGAGCAGTACTTC.